Shown below are 26 T cell receptor beta chains from a single sample sequenced in a study of blood T cells in healthy people across ages. PCR was performed a second time for about 6 to 12 cycles using a sample-barcoded 5' primer and a J-beta primer mix. TCRdb passed the 5' RACE reads through MiXCR, listing each CDR3 protein once. In the table there are some 290,000 distinct CDR3 sequences, 27% of which are singletons. Material: blood. The receptors here all came from a woman between 70 and 85 years old in good health.

This clonotype has more than one count but fewer than ten. The chain couples TRBV24-1 to TRBJ2-1; the D gene is possibly TRBD1 (9 bases). The germline gives CDR1 KGHDR, CDR2 SFDVKD. Trimming cost V 6 bases and J 4 bases, with 18 bases left between them. This CDR3 comprises 16 residues. CDR3 in amino acids: CATSHISGTGYNEQFF. CDR3 DNA sequence: TGTGCCACCAGTCATATTAGCGGGACAGGGTACAATGAGCAGTTCTTC.

The gene calls are TRBV14 and TRBJ1-2; no definite D call. CDR1 and CDR2 from the germline V gene are SGHDN and FVKESK. The V gene lost 1 base and the J gene lost 3 bases, with 12 bases spanning the gap. This CDR3 has 15 amino acids. The CDR3, as DNA: TGTGCCAGCAGCCAAGTCGAGGCCCCCTACTATGGCTACACCTTC. Translating it yields CASSQVEAPYYGYTF.

The chain has TRBV5-6 and TRBJ2-2; D is unresolved. The CDR3 is 13 residues long. From germline, CDR1 is SGHDT and CDR2 YYEEEE. The V end lost 2 bases, the J end lost 6 bases, and 8 bases lay between the germline ends. The CDR3 DNA reads TGTGCCAGCAGCTTTGGTCCGTCCGGGGAGCTGTTTTTT. Translating it yields CASSFGPSGELFF. Supplemented by reference TRBV5-6 and TRBJ2-2, the full variable domain reads DAGVTQSPTHLIKTRGQQVTLRCSPKSGHDTVSWYQQALGQGPQFIFQYYEEEERQRGNFPDRFSGHQFPNYSSELNVNALLLGDSALYLCASSFGPSGELFFGEGSRLTVL.

The chain combines TRBV12-3 or TRBV12-4 with TRBJ1-6; TRBD1 matches 12 bases. J gave up 8 bases and V 6 bases, and 11 bases lay outside the gene matches. The CDR3 length is 17 residues. The CDR3 DNA reads TGTGCCAGCAGATCCCGGGACAGGGGGCCATTTGATTCACCCCTCCACTTT. Its translation is CASRSRDRGPFDSPLHF.

At least ten counts were recorded for this clonotype. The chain has TRBV28 and TRBJ2-5, with 12 bases identical to TRBD2. The V gene end was trimmed by 5 bases and the J gene end by 4 bases; junction bases not matched to a gene: 8. The CDR3 is 16 amino acids. The germline gives CDR1 MDHEN, CDR2 SYDVKM. CDR3 residues: CASSTRTSGKRETQYF. The CDR3 DNA sequence: TGTGCCAGCAGTACCAGGACTAGCGGGAAACGAGAGACCCAGTACTTC.

This clonotype turned up a few times. CDR3 sequence reads: CASSPRTSGGQFF. Written as DNA, the CDR3 is TGTGCCAGCAGCCCACGGACTAGCGGGGGGCAGTTCTTC. The V gene is TRBV5-6, the J gene TRBJ2-1; 13 bases match TRBD2. Germline loops: CDR1 SGHDT, CDR2 YYEEEE. Trimming at V came to 4 bases and at J to 12 bases, leaving 4 bases not matched to a gene. The CDR3 length is 13 residues.

There are many counts of this clonotype. The chain carries TRBV4-2 and TRBJ2-7; a weak D match, TRBD1 (6 bases). Germline CDR1 and CDR2: LGHNA and YNFKEQ. The V end was cut by 4 bases, the J end by 4 bases, with 17 bases between. CDR3 size: 15 residues. CDR3 in DNA: TGTGCCAGCAGCCGACCGGGACAAGGGTTTTACGAGCAGTACTTC. Amino acid sequence: CASSRPGQGFYEQYF.

This clonotype has more than one count but fewer than ten. The V call is TRBV28, the J call TRBJ1-2; TRBD1 matches 10 bases. CDR1 MDHEN and CDR2 SYDVKM come from the germline V gene. CDR3 length: 16 amino acids. Unmatched junction bases numbered 8, after V lost 4 bases and J lost 3 bases. CDR3 amino acids: CASSSPPGQGHYGYTF. The DNA of the CDR3 is TGTGCCAGCAGTTCCCCTCCGGGACAGGGGCACTATGGCTACACCTTC.

This clonotype has a single count. This chain links TRBV6-5 with TRBJ2-7, with a tentative D call TRBD2 (7 bases). Germline CDR1 and CDR2: MNHEY and SVGAGI. The CDR3 contains 14 residues. Trimming removed 7 bases at V and 2 bases at J, with 15 bases between. The CDR3: CASIRGGRTYEQYF. CDR3 coding DNA: TGTGCCAGCATAAGGGGGGGACGGACCTACGAGCAGTACTTC.

This clonotype was seen more than once but under ten times. The V call is TRBV29-1, the J call TRBJ2-2, with 10 bases lining up with TRBD2. V trimming: 7 bases; J trimming: 4 bases; junction bases outside the gene matches: 6. This CDR3 is 14 amino acids long. Germline V gene lookup returns CDR1 SQVTM and CDR2 ANQGSEA. CDR3 DNA: TGCAGCGCCACGACTAGCGGGTCCACCGGGGAGCTGTTTTTT. The encoded protein is CSATTSGSTGELFF.

DNA of the CDR3: TGTGCCAGCAGACAGACAGGACTTTCCTACAATGAGCAGTTCTTC. It translates to CASRQTGLSYNEQFF. The chain recombines TRBV2 with TRBJ2-1, with a possible D match to TRBD1 (6 bases). Per the germline V gene, CDR1 is SNHLY and CDR2 is FYNNEI. V was trimmed by 6 bases and J by 1 base, leaving 13 bases between them. The CDR3 is 15 residues long.

This clonotype was found a few times. CDR3 coding DNA: TGCAGTGCTAGAGGATGGGACCTATCCCCCTACGAGCAGTACTTC. Encoded protein: CSARGWDLSPYEQYF. V and J are TRBV20-1 and TRBJ2-7; either TRBD1 or TRBD2 may supply D (5 bases each). CDR3 length equals 15 residues. Trimming removed 1 base at V and 2 bases at J, with 15 bases between. CDR1 and CDR2 from the germline V gene are DFQATT and SNEGSKA (reference sequence).

The gene calls are TRBV9 and TRBJ2-5; the match to TRBD2 covers 10 bases. V trimming: 0 bases; J trimming: 2 bases; junction bases outside the gene matches: 7. CDR3 length: 17 amino acids. In germline, CDR1 is SGDLS, CDR2 YYNGEE. The CDR3: CASSVGSSGSLQETQYF. In nucleotides, the CDR3 is TGTGCCAGCAGCGTAGGCTCTAGCGGGAGTCTTCAAGAGACCCAGTACTTC.

This clonotype appeared a few times. The chain employs TRBV9 and TRBJ2-2, with TRBD2 matching over 9 bases. V lost 2 bases and J lost 7; bases outside the gene matches: 18. Germline CDR1 reads SGDLS; CDR2 reads YYNGEE. The CDR3 length is 19 residues. The chain's CDR3 is CASSVKDLAGGPRIGELFF. The CDR3 nucleotides are TGTGCCAGCAGCGTGAAGGATCTCGCGGGAGGGCCGAGGATCGGGGAGCTGTTTTTT.

The V and J genes are TRBV29-1 and TRBJ1-2; D not resolved. From germline, CDR1 is SQVTM and CDR2 ANQGSEA. This CDR3 contains 11 residues. V lost 4 bases, J lost 3 bases, and 6 bases lay in between. CDR3 protein: CSVAADYGYTF. The CDR3 DNA sequence: TGCAGCGTTGCGGCGGACTATGGCTACACCTTC.

CDR3 nucleotides: TGCGCCAGCAGCTTGGGACTCCAACAAAATGAGCAGTTCTTC. Its translation: CASSLGLQQNEQFF. The genes are TRBV5-1 and TRBJ2-5; D ambiguous. The DNA matches TRBJ2-1 better at its end, which makes the J call doubtful. The CDR3 extends over 14 amino acids. Germline values: CDR1 SGHRS, CDR2 YFSETQ.

This clonotype was counted only a few times. The chain recombines TRBV6-6 with TRBJ2-3; 7 positions match TRBD1. Germline CDR1 MNHNY, CDR2 SVGAGI (reference sequence). The junction had 9 bases not matched to a gene; V was cut back by 7 bases and J by 2 bases. This CDR3 contains 15 residues. In DNA, the CDR3 is TGTGCCAGCAAATCACAGGGGTATGCCACAGATACGCAGTATTTT. Amino acid sequence: CASKSQGYATDTQYF.

In its sample, this clonotype was seen a few times. The chain links TRBV7-9 to TRBJ1-2, with TRBD1 as a possible D gene (5 bases). V was cut by 0 bases and J by 6 bases, with 11 bases left in between. This CDR3 spans 14 amino acids. Germline V gene lookup returns CDR1 SEHNR and CDR2 FQNEAQ (reference sequence). The CDR3 region has the DNA TGTGCCAGCAGCTTAGCCCAGGGAGGCAATGGCTACACCTTC. This translates into CASSLAQGGNGYTF.

This clonotype was found a few times. Mismatch with germline at one junction end may stem from a read error. J is TRBJ2-1 and V is TRBV28; no clear D. The germline V gene encodes CDR1 MDHEN and CDR2 SYDVKM. This CDR3 region has 15 residues. The CDR3 region is CASSPPYRANLEEFF. Written as DNA, the CDR3 is TGTGCCAGCAGTCCCCCCTACCGGGCTAACCTTGAGGAGTTCTTC. Filled out from reference TRBV28 and TRBJ2-1, the complete variable domain reads DVKVTQSSRYLVKRTGEKVFLECVQDMDHENMFWYRQDPGLGLRLIYFSYDVKMKEKGDIPEGYSVSREKKERFSLILESASTNQTSMYLCASSPPYRANLEEFFGPGTRLTVL.

This clonotype has only a few counts. This chain links TRBV4-2 with TRBJ2-3, with 9 bases aligning to TRBD1. The germline CDR1 and CDR2 sequences are LGHNA and YNFKEQ. The CDR3 has 16 residues. Trimming at V came to 4 bases and at J to 6 bases, leaving 11 bases not matched to a gene. Here the CDR3 reads CASSPNPGQGGDTQYF. The CDR3 bases are TGTGCCAGCAGCCCCAATCCGGGACAGGGCGGCGATACGCAGTATTTT.

The sample holds a few counts of this clonotype. The rearrangement joins TRBV7-3 to TRBJ2-2; D ambiguous. CDR1 and CDR2 (germline): SGHTA, FQGTGA. The germline V and J ends were trimmed by 3 bases and 2 bases, with 7 bases remaining between them. There are 14 residues in the CDR3. The CDR3 sequence is CASSFQRNTGELFF. For the CDR3, the DNA is TGTGCCAGCAGCTTTCAGCGCAACACCGGGGAGCTGTTTTTT.

The CDR3 DNA reads TGTGCCAGCAGCTTGTCTCCGAAGGGCGAGACCCAGTACTTC. Translated: CASSLSPKGETQYF. The rearrangement links TRBV5-6 to TRBJ2-5; D unclear. V lost 1 base to trimming and J lost 5 bases, with 12 bases between them. This CDR3 comprises 14 residues. Germline CDR1 and CDR2: SGHDT and YYEEEE.

As DNA, the CDR3 is TGTGCCAGCAGCTTACAGGGATGGGAGACCCAGTACTTC. Its translation: CASSLQGWETQYF. The chain joins TRBV7-3 to TRBJ2-5; the D gene is possibly TRBD1 (5 bases). V was trimmed by 2 bases and J by 5 bases, leaving 9 bases between them. The CDR3 contains 13 residues. Germline V gene data show CDR1 as SGHTA and CDR2 as FQGTGA.

The chain employs TRBV29-1 and TRBJ1-5; TRBD1 matches 8 bases. This CDR3 region has 13 residues. Per the germline V gene, CDR1 is SQVTM and CDR2 is ANQGSEA. With 6 bases clipped from V and 6 bases from J, the junction kept 7 bases outside the gene matches. In DNA, the CDR3 is TGCAGCGTAGACAGGGGATCGGGTCAGCCCCAGCATTTT. This gives the protein CSVDRGSGQPQHF. Full variable domain (remainder filled in from reference TRBV29-1 and TRBJ1-5): SAVISQKPSRDICQRGTSLTIQCQVDSQVTMMFWYRQQPGQSLTLIATANQGSEATYESGFVIDKFPISRPNLTFSTLTVSNMSPEDSSIYLCSVDRGSGQPQHFGDGTRLSIL.

The chain combines TRBV13 with TRBJ2-1; D gene uncertain. CDR3 size: 16 residues. Germline values: CDR1 PRHDT, CDR2 FYEKMQ (reference sequence). V was trimmed by 4 bases and J by 8 bases, leaving 21 bases between them. CDR3 in amino acids: CASSSRAHPLTDEQFF. The DNA of the CDR3 is TGTGCCAGCAGCTCGAGAGCACATCCCTTGACTGATGAGCAGTTCTTC.

The chain uses TRBV20-1 and TRBJ2-7, with 8 bases matching TRBD2. The junction had 16 bases not matched to a gene; V was cut back by 4 bases and J by 2 bases. There are 17 residues in the CDR3. In germline, CDR1 is DFQATT, CDR2 SNEGSKA (reference sequence). The CDR3 reads CSAISGIAGYGAYEQYF. CDR3 DNA sequence: TGCAGTGCTATAAGCGGAATAGCGGGATACGGGGCCTACGAGCAGTACTTC.